The clone carrying this T cell receptor beta chain has just a few counts. Trimming cost V 1 base and J 4 bases, with 9 bases left between them. Germline V gene data show CDR1 as MGHRA and CDR2 as YSYEKL. There are 14 residues in the CDR3. cDNA serving as the sequencing template came from extracted, reverse transcribed RNA. TCRdb keeps only in-frame clones here, not all; method: immunoSEQ multiplex PCR. The repertoire holds about 130,000 clones, with 58% as singletons. This record comes from a study of CD8+ T cells in alopecia areata. This sequence originates from a human donor with alopecia areata. The chain employs TRBV4-1 and TRBJ2-3; D gene unclear. The sequenced sample was CD4+ T cells sorted from blood, obtained at week 0. The CDR3 region has the DNA TGCGCCAGCAGCCAAGTCCACGGCGCAGATACGCAGTATTTT. It specifies CASSQVHGADTQYF.